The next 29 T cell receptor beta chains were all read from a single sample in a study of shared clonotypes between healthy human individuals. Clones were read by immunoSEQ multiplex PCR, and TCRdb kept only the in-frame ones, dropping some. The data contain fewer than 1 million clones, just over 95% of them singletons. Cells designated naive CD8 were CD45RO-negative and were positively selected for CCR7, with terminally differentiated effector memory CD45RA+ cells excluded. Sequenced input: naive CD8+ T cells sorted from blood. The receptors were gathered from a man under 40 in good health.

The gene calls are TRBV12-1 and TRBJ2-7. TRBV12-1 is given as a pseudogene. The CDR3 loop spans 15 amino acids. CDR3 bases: TGTGCCAGCAGCTTTGCCCTCCGGGGCTACTACGAGCAGTACTTC. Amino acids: CASSFALRGYYEQYF.

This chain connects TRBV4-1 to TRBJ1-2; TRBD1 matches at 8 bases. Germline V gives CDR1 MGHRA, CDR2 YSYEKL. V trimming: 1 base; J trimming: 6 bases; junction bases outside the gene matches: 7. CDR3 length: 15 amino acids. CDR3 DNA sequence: TGCGCCAGCAGCCAAGCATGGACAGGGTTCGATGGCTACACCTTC. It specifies CASSQAWTGFDGYTF.

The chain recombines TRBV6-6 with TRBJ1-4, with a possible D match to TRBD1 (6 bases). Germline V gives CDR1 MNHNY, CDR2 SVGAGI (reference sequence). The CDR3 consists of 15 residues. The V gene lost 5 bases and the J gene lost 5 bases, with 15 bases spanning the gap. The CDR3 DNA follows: TGTGCCAGCAGTCCGCGGGGGGCGACGAATGAAAAACTGTTTTTT. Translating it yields CASSPRGATNEKLFF.

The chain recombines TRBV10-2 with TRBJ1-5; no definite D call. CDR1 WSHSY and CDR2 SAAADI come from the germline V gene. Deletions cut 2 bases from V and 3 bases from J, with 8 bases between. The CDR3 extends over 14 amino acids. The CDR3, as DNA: TGCGCCAGCAGTGAGAACGGTAACAATCAGCCCCAGCATTTT. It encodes CASSENGNNQPQHF.

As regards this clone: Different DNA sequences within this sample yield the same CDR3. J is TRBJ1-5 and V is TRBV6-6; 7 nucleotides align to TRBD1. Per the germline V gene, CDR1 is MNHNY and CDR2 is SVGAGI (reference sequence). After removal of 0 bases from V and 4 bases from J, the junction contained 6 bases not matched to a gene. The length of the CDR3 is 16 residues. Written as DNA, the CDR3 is TGTGCCAGCAGTTACTCCACAGGGGAGGGTAATCAGCCCCAGCATTTT. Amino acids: CASSYSTGEGNQPQHF.

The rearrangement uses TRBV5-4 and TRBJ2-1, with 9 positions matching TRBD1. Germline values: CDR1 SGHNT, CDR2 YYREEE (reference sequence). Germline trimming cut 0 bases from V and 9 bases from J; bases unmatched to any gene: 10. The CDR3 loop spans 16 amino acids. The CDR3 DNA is TGTGCCAGCAGCTTGGATATGGGACAGGGCTTCGGTGAGCAGTTCTTC. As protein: CASSLDMGQGFGEQFF.

CDR3 sequence reads: CASSLSFEQFF. In nucleotides, the CDR3 is TGTGCCAGCAGCTTATCGTTTGAGCAGTTCTTC. The chain links TRBV7-9 to TRBJ2-1; D remains ambiguous. V lost 2 bases and J 9 bases, leaving 5 bases between the germline ends. Looked up from germline, CDR1 is SEHNR and CDR2 is FQNEAQ (reference sequence). The CDR3 has 11 amino acids.

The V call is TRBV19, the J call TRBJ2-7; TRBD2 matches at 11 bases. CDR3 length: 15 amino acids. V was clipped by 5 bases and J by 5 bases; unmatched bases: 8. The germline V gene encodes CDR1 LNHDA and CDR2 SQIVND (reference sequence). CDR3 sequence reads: CASSLLAGVINEQYF. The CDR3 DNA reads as TGTGCCAGTAGTTTACTAGCGGGAGTAATAAACGAGCAGTACTTC.

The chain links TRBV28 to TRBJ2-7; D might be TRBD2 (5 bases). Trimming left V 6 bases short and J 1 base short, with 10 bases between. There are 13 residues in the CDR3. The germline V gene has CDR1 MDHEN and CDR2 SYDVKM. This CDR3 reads CASSTGESYEQYF. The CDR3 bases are TGTGCCAGCAGCACCGGGGAGTCCTACGAGCAGTACTTC.

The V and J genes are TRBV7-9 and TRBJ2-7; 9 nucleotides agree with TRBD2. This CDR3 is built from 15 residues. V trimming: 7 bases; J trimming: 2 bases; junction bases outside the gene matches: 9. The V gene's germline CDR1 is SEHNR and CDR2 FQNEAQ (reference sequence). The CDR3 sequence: CASIPLLAGTYEQYF. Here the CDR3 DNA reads TGTGCCAGCATCCCTCTTCTAGCGGGGACCTACGAGCAGTACTTC.

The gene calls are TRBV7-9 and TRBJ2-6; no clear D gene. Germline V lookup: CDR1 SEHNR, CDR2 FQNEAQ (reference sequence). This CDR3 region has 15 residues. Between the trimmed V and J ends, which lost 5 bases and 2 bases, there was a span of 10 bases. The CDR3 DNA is TGTGCCAGCAGCGGCCCAGGTGCTGGGGCCAACGTCCTGACTTTC. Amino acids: CASSGPGAGANVLTF.

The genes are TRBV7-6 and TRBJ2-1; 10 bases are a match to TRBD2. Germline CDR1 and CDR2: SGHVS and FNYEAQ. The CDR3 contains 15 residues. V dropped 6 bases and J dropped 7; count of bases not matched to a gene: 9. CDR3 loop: CASSNSGRSENEQFF. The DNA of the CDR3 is TGTGCCAGCAGTAATAGCGGGAGGAGTGAGAATGAGCAGTTCTTC.

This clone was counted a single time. CDR3 sequence reads: CASSHKATSGYNEQFF. CDR3 in DNA: TGTGCCAGCAGCCACAAAGCGACTAGCGGCTACAATGAGCAGTTCTTC. J is TRBJ2-1 and V is TRBV9; 9 nucleotides line up with TRBD2. V shed 4 bases and J 3 bases; nucleotides not matched to a gene: 8. The germline V gene encodes CDR1 SGDLS and CDR2 YYNGEE. The CDR3 is made up of 16 amino acids. Full variable domain (missing parts from reference TRBV9 and TRBJ2-1): DSGVTQTPKHLITATGQRVTLRCSPRSGDLSVYWYQQSLDQGLQFLIQYYNGEERAKGNILERFSAQQFPDLHSELNLSSLELGDSALYFCASSHKATSGYNEQFFGPGTRLTVL.

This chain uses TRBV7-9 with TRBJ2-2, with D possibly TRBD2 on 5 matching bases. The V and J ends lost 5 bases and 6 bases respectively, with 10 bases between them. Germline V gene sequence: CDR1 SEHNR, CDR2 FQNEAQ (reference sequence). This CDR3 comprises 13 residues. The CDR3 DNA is TGTGCCAGCAGCGTCCCGGGGTCCGGGGAGCTGTTTTTT. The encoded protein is CASSVPGSGELFF.

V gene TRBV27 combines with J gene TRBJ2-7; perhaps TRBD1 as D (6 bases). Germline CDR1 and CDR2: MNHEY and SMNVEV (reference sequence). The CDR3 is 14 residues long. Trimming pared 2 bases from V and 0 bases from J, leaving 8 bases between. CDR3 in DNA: TGTGCCAGCAGTTTACCGGACAGCTCCTACGAGCAGTACTTC. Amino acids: CASSLPDSSYEQYF.

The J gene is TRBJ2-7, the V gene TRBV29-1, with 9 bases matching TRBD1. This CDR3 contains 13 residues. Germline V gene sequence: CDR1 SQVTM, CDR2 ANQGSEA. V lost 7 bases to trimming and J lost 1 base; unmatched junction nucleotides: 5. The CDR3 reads CSALQGASYEQYF. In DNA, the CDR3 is TGCAGCGCCTTACAGGGGGCTTCCTACGAGCAGTACTTC.

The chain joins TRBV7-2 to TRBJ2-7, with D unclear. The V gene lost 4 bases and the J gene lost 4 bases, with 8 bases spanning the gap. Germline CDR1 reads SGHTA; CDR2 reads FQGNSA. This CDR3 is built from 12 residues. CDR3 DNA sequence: TGTGCCAGCAGCTCCTCAAAATACGAGCAGTACTTC. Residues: CASSSSKYEQYF.

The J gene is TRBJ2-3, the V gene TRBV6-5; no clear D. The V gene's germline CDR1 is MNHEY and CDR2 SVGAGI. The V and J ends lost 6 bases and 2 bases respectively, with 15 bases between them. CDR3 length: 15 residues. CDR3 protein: CASSSDVTTTDTQYF. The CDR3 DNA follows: TGTGCCAGCAGCTCAGACGTAACGACCACAGATACGCAGTATTTT.

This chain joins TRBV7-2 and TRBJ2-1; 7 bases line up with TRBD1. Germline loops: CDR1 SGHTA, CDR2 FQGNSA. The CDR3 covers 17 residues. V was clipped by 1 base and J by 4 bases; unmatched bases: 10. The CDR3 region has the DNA TGTGCCAGCAGCTTAGAGCGTGAGGGGGCAAGTTACAATGAGCAGTTCTTC. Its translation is CASSLEREGASYNEQFF. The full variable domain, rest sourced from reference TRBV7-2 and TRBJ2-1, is GAGVSQSPSNKVTEKGKDVELRCDPISGHTALYWYRQSLGQGLEFLIYFQGNSAPDKSGLPSDRFSAERTGGSVSTLTIQRTQQEDSAVYLCASSLEREGASYNEQFFGPGTRLTVL.

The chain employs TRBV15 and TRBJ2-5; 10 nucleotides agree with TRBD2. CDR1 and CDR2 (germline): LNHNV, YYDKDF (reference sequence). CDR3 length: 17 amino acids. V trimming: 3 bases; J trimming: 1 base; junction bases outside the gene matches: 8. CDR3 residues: CATSRGPGLAVQETQYF. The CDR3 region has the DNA TGTGCCACCAGCAGGGGGCCAGGACTAGCGGTCCAAGAGACCCAGTACTTC.

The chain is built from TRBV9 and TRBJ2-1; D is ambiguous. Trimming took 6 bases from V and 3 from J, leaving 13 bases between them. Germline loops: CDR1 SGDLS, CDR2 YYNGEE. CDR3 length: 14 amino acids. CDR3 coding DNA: TGTGCCAGCAACCAAGACTCCTACTACAATGAGCAGTTCTTC. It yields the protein CASNQDSYYNEQFF.

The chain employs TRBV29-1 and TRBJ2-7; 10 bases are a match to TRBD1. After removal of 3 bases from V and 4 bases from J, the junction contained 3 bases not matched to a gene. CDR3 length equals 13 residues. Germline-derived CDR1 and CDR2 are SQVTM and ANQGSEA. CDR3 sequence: CSVDMGQGYEQYF. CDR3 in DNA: TGCAGCGTTGATATGGGACAGGGGTACGAGCAGTACTTC.

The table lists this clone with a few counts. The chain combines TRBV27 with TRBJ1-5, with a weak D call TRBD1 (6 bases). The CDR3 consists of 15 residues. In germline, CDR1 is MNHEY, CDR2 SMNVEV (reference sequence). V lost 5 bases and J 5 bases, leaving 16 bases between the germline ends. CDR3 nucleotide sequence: TGTGCCAGCAGTCCGGGGGCCAGGGGCGATCAGCCCCAGCATTTT. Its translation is CASSPGARGDQPQHF.

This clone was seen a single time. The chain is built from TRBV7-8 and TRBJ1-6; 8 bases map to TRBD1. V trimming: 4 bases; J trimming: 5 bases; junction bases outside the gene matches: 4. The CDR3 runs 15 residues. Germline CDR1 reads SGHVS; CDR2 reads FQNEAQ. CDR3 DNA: TGTGCCAGCAGCTCCCGGGACAGGAATAATTCACCCCTCCACTTT. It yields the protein CASSSRDRNNSPLHF.

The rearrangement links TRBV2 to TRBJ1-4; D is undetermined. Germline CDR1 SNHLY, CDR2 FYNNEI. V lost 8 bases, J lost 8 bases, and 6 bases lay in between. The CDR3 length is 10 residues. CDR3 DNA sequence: TGTGCCAGCGCCGGGGAAAAACTGTTTTTT. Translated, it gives CASAGEKLFF.

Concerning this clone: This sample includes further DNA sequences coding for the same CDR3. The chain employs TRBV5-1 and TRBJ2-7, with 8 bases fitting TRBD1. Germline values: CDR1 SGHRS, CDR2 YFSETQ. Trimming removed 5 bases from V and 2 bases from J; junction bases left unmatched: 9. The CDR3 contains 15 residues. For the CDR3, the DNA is TGCGCCAGCAGTCTCGGACAGGGAGGCACCTACGAGCAGTACTTC. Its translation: CASSLGQGGTYEQYF.

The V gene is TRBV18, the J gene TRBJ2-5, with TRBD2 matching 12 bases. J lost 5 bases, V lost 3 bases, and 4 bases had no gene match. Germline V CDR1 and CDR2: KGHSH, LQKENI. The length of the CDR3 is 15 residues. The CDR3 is CASSPAGTSGETQYF. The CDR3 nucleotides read TGTGCCAGCTCACCGGCCGGGACTAGCGGGGAGACCCAGTACTTC.

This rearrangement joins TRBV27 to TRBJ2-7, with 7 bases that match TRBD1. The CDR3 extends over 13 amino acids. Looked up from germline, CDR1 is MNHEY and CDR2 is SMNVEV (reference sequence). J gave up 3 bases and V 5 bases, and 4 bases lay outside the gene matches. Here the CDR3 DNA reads TGTGCCAGCAGTCCCTGGGACAGCTACGAGCAGTACTTC. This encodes CASSPWDSYEQYF.

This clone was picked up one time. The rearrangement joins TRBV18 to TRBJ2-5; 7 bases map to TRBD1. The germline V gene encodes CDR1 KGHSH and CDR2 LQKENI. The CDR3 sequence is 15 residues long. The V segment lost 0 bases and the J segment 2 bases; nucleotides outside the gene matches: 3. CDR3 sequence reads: CASSPPGTDQETQYF. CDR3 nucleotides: TGTGCCAGCTCACCACCAGGGACAGATCAAGAGACCCAGTACTTC.